The clone carrying this T cell receptor beta chain was counted many times. Its antigen is not identified. Trimming removed 0 bases from V and 5 bases from J, with 14 bases in between. The CDR3 extends over 15 amino acids. Germline V gene data show CDR1 as DFQATT and CDR2 as SNEGSKA (reference sequence). TCRdb recomputed calls from the 5' RACE reads with MiXCR, one row per CDR3 protein. This table has about 25,000 distinct CDR3 sequences, more than 2.5% appearing once. This specimen belongs to a study of neurological immune-mediated disorders. Points from the study as a whole: In HTLV-1-associated myelopathy, TCR clonal expansion was greatest, whereas multiple sclerosis had the least, falling below healthy controls.

This sequence was found in a woman in her twenties or thirties with multiple sclerosis. This sequence joins TRBV20-1 and TRBJ1-5, with D uncertain. Sequencing was carried out using PBMCs. This CDR3 reads CSARDPGGPHQPQHF. The CDR3 DNA reads as TGCAGTGCTAGAGATCCGGGTGGGCCTCATCAGCCCCAGCATTTT.